The T cell receptor beta chain described here comes from a study of graft-versus-host responses after intestinal transplantation. Sequencing was performed with immunoSEQ multiplex PCR; in TCRdb, only in-frame clones are kept and a portion is missing. The sample includes under 9,000 clones, 20% to 30% of them seen just once. By sample share, this clone is large. Germline values: CDR1 MNHEY, CDR2 SVGAGI. The CDR3 length is 14 residues. V lost 5 bases to trimming and J lost 4 bases; unmatched junction nucleotides: 7. This TCR came from a human patient who received an intestinal transplant. The sequencing here drew on alloreactive CD4+ T cells from a mixed lymphocyte reaction culture, taken before intestinal transplant. This sample's subset: CFSE-low proliferating T cells sorted from approximately 6-day pre-transplant mixed lymphocyte reaction (GvH or HvG direction). V is TRBV6-5 and J is TRBJ1-2, with TRBD1 identical over 7 bases. Here the CDR3 DNA reads TGTGCCAGCAGTCTTAACGACAGGGTCTATGGCTACACCTTC. Amino acids: CASSLNDRVYGYTF.